This T cell receptor beta chain was identified during a study of shared clonotypes between healthy human individuals (dated by TCRdb to 2020 to 2022). Study-wide context: Three men and two women, aged 18 to 49 years, made up the cohort. For each donor, CD4 naive and CD4 memory were each given three plates, CD8 naive was given two plates, and CD8 memory was given one plate. Blood TCR repertoires of a handful of healthy adults were deeply sequenced to estimate repertoire size and the extent of clonotype sharing between individuals. To increase sequencing depth and limit assay-specific biases, different laboratories used diverse techniques to prepare libraries and sequence TCR repertoires. Leukapheresis yielded between about 0.8 and 9.5 billion PBMCs per donor. What the study reported, not specific to this receptor: Sampling was restricted to blood, and TCR repertoires in tissue are likely to differ from TCR repertoires in blood. Because the study included a small number of donors, the genetic and exposure-history diversity represented was limited. Based on pairwise subsampling, the degree of clonotype sharing among donors was expected to be affected by sequencing depth. When several donors were compared, the shared fraction of clonotypes was about 5% for naive CD4, less than 4% for naive CD8, 2% to 2.5% for memory CD4, and 0.35% to 0.4% for memory CD8. Rarefaction of sorted-subset datasets indicated incomplete sequencing despite the large sequencing depth. Estimated clonotype richness was generally larger for naive than for memory subsets. Higher generation probabilities were observed for clonotypes shared by all four sorted-subset donors than for non-shared clonotypes.

Regarding this clone: The specificity of this receptor is unknown. One base away there is no much larger clone; base qualities are not given.

CD8 naive samples were CD45RO-negative cells positively selected for CCR7, giving a CD45RA+CCR7+ population that excluded TemRA cells. The donors were healthy, HIV-negative adults who had no recently reported acute infections or vaccinations. All donors were Caucasian adults living in Nashville, Tennessee, USA. Blood was collected by leukapheresis, and PBMCs were isolated by Ficoll-Histopaque density gradient centrifugation and then cryopreserved in liquid nitrogen vapor phase. Purity and quantity of every magnetically sorted T cell population were checked by analytical flow cytometry. Genomic DNA was isolated from each sorted fraction and quantified by UV absorbance on a Nanodrop 2000c. TCR CDR3 regions were amplified from genomic DNA by multiplex PCR using the deep immunoSEQ assay. For each cell subset, the extracted genomic DNA was distributed evenly across all wells of several immunoSEQ 96-well plates, and each plate served as one replicate. For sorted subsets, around 200 ng genomic DNA, equal to 30,000 or so T cell genomes, was loaded into each replicate PCR. Purified libraries were quantified with a Qubit 3.0 fluorometer, sized on a Bioanalyzer 2100, and re-quantified with the KAPA Library Quantification kit. Every immunoSEQ 96-well plate was sequenced on a separate single-read 150-cycle Illumina NextSeq 550 flow cell. The paper's processing steps were these. The immunoSEQ output contained only junctional sequences without quality scores, so filtering could not match that applied to full-length reads. Sequences were annotated with PyIR, a Python wrapper for IgBLAST v1.9, and V/J genes and CDR3 were assigned using IMGT germline references. Reads with weak V/J assignments (E-value above 1e-6), missing CDR3, stop codons, out-of-frame junctions, or ambiguous translated residues were removed. V3J clonotypes were defined as sequences sharing the same inferred V gene, J gene, and CDR3 amino acid sequence. Percentage overlap between repertoires was calculated by dividing the number of shared unique clonotypes by the size of the smaller repertoire. RTK rarefaction, the Chao1 estimator, and Recon v2.1 estimates of unobserved clonotypes were used to assess repertoire richness. OLGA was used to compute generation probabilities for all TCRbeta clonotypes that the gDNA method yielded from a few donors. TCRdb re-hosts the immuneACCESS table, in-frame sequences only. Its copies lack some clones; in the studies checked, an unresolved V gene accounts for under half of them, and the cause for the rest is not known. That table gives V, J and clone size, and the DNA gave D and trimming. Recorded for this sample are about 2 million clones; approximately 94% of them occurred a single time. Of the sample, more than 0.95% is held by the ten largest clones.

The CDR3 numbers 14 residues from cysteine through phenylalanine. The only DNA kept is the CDR3, 42 bases in frame from the first base. V is pared back by 0 bases and J by 5 bases, with 11 bases lying between the germline termini. CDR1 and CDR2 are read off the germline V gene as SGDLS and YYNGEE. This TCR derives from a young man in good health. Sequenced input: naive CD8+ T cells sorted from blood. This specimen's cell subset or site label, interpreted: CD45RA+CCR7+. This receptor chain uses TRBV9 and TRBJ1-1; TRBD1 is a possible D gene, resting on 5 matching bases. The CDR3 corresponds to CASSVGGSWTEAFF. The sequence in DNA is TGTGCCAGCAGCGTAGGGGGGAGCTGGACTGAAGCTTTCTTT.